The clone carrying this T cell receptor beta chain was observed many times. Its antigen is unknown. These data belong to a study of metastatic and nonmetastatic thyroid tumors. Looking at the study overall: Comparative analysis of repertoires was undertaken across blood and tumor or nodule tissue obtained from malignant and benign thyroid patients. Study outcomes and limitations: Relative to benign nodules, malignant thyroid tumors were reportedly characterized by significantly elevated TCR beta diversity in blood and tumor.

All patients reached thyroid surgery having received no treatment beforehand. Per the original methods: Using the CDR3 differences seen across clinicopathological groups, the authors built a distant-metastasis classifier for papillary thyroid cancer, which was meant to discriminate distant-metastatic patients. MiXCR was used by TCRdb to re-call the PCR reads. TCRdb's processing, not the authors' own work, is the source of the V and J calls. The repertoire holds 14,000 to 15,000 clones, about 21% seen once, with roughly 13% in the top ten. V lost 4 bases, J lost 2 bases, and 16 bases lay in between. The CDR3 consists of 16 residues. Germline V gene sequence: CDR1 SGHTA, CDR2 FQGTGA.

The TCR sequence derives from a female donor with papillary thyroid cancer or a benign thyroid nodule (not recorded which). Some clones in this sample may be carry-over from other donors' samples. Input material: blood. The rearrangement links TRBV7-3 to TRBJ2-3; tentative D call: TRBD1 (6 bases). The chain's CDR3 is CASSSMDRVTTDTQYF. The CDR3 DNA follows: TGTGCCAGCAGCTCCATGGACAGAGTCACCACAGATACGCAGTATTTT.